This TCR beta chain comes out of a study of graft-versus-host responses after intestinal transplantation. Study details: Induction using anti-thymocyte globulin, followed by tacrolimus and steroids for two to three years, was given to all recipients.

Assay used: immunoSEQ multiplex PCR; TCRdb lists only in-frame clones, some missing. Among 62,000 or so clones, roughly 90% were seen once, and the ten largest hold around 1.7%. Whole-study findings and limits: Declining HvG levels early post-transplant were linked to peak circulating GvH clone levels.

This CDR3 spans 15 amino acids. The trim removed 5 bases at V and 2 bases at J, leaving 3 bases unmatched. Germline lookup yields CDR1 LNHDA and CDR2 SQIVND (reference sequence). Comment on this clone: Antigen: not known.

The sample in question was unstimulated CD8+ T cells sorted from spleen or lymph node cells, obtained before transplant. The chain has TRBV19 and TRBJ2-7; 13 positions match TRBD2. The TCR was taken from a human donor who was the organ donor for an intestinal transplant. CDR3 protein: CASSAGLAGAYEQYF. The CDR3 coding sequence is TGTGCCAGTAGTGCAGGACTAGCGGGAGCCTACGAGCAGTACTTC. The full variable domain, in which reference TRBV19 and TRBJ2-7 provide the parts outside the CDR3, is DGGITQSPKYLFRKEGQNVTLSCEQNLNHDAMYWYRQDPGQGLRLIYYSQIVNDFQKGDIAEGYSVSREKKESFPLTVTSAQKNPTAFYLCASSAGLAGAYEQYFGPGTRLTVT.